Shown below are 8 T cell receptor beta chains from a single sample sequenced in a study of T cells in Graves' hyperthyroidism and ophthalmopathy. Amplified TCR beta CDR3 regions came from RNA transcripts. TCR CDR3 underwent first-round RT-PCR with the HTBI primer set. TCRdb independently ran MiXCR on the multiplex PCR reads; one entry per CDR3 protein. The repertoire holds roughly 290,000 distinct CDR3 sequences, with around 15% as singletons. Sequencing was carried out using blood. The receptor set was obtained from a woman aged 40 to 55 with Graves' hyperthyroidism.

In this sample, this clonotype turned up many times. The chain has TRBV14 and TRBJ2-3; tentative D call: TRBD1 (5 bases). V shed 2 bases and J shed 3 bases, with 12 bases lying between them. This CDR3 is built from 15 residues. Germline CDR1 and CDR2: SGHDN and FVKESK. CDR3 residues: CASSQSLQGTDTQYF. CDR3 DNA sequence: TGTGCCAGCAGCCAATCACTTCAGGGAACAGATACGCAGTATTTT.

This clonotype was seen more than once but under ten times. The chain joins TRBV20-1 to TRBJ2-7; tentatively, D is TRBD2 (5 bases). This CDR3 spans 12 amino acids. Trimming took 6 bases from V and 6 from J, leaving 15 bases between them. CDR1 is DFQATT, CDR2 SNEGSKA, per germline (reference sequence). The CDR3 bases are TGCAGTGCCCCACTAGGGCAGCGCGAGCAGTACTTC. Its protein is CSAPLGQREQYF.

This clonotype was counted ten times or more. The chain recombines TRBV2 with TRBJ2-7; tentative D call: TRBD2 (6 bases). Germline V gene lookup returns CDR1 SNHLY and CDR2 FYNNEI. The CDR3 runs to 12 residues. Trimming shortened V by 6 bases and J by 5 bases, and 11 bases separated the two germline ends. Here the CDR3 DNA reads TGTGCCAGCAGGCAGGGAGGCCACGAGCAGTACTTC. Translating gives CASRQGGHEQYF.

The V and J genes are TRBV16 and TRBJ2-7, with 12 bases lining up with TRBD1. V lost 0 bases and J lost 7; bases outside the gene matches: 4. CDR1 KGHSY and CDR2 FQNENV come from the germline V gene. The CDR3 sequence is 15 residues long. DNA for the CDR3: TGTGCCAGCAGCCAATCCGGGACAGGGGGCCGGGAGCAGTACTTC. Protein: CASSQSGTGGREQYF.

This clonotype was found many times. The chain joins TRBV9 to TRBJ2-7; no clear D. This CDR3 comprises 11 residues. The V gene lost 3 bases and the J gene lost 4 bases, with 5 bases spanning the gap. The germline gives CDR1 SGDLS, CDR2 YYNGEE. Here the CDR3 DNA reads TGTGCCAGCAGCGACCGTTACGAGCAGTACTTC. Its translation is CASSDRYEQYF.

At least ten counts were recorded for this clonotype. The CDR3 reads CASTAANQPQHF. The CDR3 DNA reads TGTGCCAGCACGGCAGCCAATCAGCCCCAGCATTTT. V and J are TRBV2 and TRBJ1-5; D uncertain. The CDR3 sequence is 12 residues long. Between the trimmed V and J ends, which lost 7 bases and 3 bases, there was a span of 7 bases. The germline gives CDR1 SNHLY, CDR2 FYNNEI.

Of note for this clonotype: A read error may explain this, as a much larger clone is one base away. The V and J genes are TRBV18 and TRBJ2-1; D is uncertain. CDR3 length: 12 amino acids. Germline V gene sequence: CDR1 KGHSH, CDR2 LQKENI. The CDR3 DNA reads TGTGCCAGCTCACCACATTACAATCAGCAGTTCTTC. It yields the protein CASSPHYNQQFF.

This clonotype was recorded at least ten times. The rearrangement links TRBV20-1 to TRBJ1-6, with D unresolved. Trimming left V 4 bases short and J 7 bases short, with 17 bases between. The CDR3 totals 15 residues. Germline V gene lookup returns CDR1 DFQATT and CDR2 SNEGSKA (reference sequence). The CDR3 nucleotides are TGCAGTGCTAATAACGAGGGTCGGGTAAATTCACCCCTCCACTTT. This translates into CSANNEGRVNSPLHF.